This TCR beta chain was captured in a study of early stage breast cancer tumors. At the level of the study: Most invasive tumors, about 80% of the 16, were ER+/PR+/HER2-.

V was clipped by 2 bases and J by 4 bases; unmatched bases: 6. The V gene's germline CDR1 is GTSNPN and CDR2 SVGIG (reference sequence). There are 15 residues in the CDR3. Notes on this clone: What it binds is unknown.

The data were produced by immunoSEQ multiplex PCR, yet TCRdb's version contains in-frame clones alone and is incomplete. Of around 60,000 clones in the sample, about 83% were seen once. Study-wide findings and caveats: Unsorted bulk genomic DNA sequencing lacked pairing and functional marker data. Enriched TCRB sequences shared across patients were mostly commonly generated sequences.

Sequencing used blood. V is TRBV30 and J is TRBJ2-2; 8 bases are shared with TRBD1. This TCR was recovered from a person younger than 45 with breast cancer. Here the CDR3 reads CAWSSPGQGTGELFF. The DNA of the CDR3 is TGTGCCTGGAGTAGCCCCGGACAGGGCACCGGGGAGCTGTTTTTT. Based on the CDR3 plus reference TRBV30 and TRBJ2-2, the full variable domain is SQTIHQWPATLVQPVGSPLSLECTVEGTSNPNLYWYRQAAGRGLQLLFYSVGIGQISSEVPQNLSASRPQDRQFILSSKKLLLSDSGFYLCAWSSPGQGTGELFFGEGSRLTVL.